This T cell receptor (beta chain) was found in a study of T-cell memory formation after mild COVID-19. The ends lost 4 bases at V and 0 bases at J; junction bases unmatched: 4. The CDR3 consists of 15 residues. Germline V gives CDR1 ENHRY, CDR2 SYGVKD. With constant-segment primers, 5'RACE yielded cDNA libraries of TCR alpha and TCR beta that carried sample barcodes and UMIs. TCRdb reprocessed the 5' RACE reads with MiXCR, giving one entry per CDR3 protein. The data hold some 300,000 distinct CDR3 sequences, with roughly 19% observed a single time. The TCR comes from a man between 18 and 35 years old who had mild COVID-19 (a few samples of this study predate the infection). Cell type and time point are not known. Sample: PBMCs or a T cell subset sorted from them (not recorded which). The chain couples TRBV10-3 to TRBJ1-2; 8 bases line up with TRBD1. CDR3 region: CAISGGDRTNYGYTF. The CDR3 coding sequence is TGTGCCATCAGTGGAGGGGACAGGACTAACTATGGCTACACCTTC.